This section outlines one TCR beta chain sequence together with its context. Its antigen is unidentified. The sample comes from a study of tumor-infiltrating lymphocytes in localized non-small cell lung cancer. Study overall: Several tumor histologies, both smoking statuses, and some post-neoadjuvant chemotherapy samples were included. From each patient, both tumor and uninvolved lung, non-adjacent to tumor, were sampled.

Regarding the study as a whole: Immunotypes IM1 and IM2 had similar TCR-derived T-cell fractions. Technical variation could not be separated from intratumor heterogeneity here.

Trimming removed 1 base from V and 8 bases from J, with 17 bases in between. The CDR3 extends over 14 amino acids. The germline V gene encodes CDR1 GTSNPN and CDR2 SVGIG (reference sequence). Some clones are missing from TCRdb's copy, which holds only in-frame ones; the method was immunoSEQ multiplex PCR. This sample has about 12,000 clones, with 65% to 85% found just once. The sequence was obtained from a human donor with non-small cell lung cancer. Source material: lung tumor tissue. V and J are TRBV30 and TRBJ1-2; D is unclear. The CDR3 DNA is TGTGCCTGGAGTGACCCTAGGACCGTGTGGGGCTACACCTTC. It encodes CAWSDPRTVWGYTF.